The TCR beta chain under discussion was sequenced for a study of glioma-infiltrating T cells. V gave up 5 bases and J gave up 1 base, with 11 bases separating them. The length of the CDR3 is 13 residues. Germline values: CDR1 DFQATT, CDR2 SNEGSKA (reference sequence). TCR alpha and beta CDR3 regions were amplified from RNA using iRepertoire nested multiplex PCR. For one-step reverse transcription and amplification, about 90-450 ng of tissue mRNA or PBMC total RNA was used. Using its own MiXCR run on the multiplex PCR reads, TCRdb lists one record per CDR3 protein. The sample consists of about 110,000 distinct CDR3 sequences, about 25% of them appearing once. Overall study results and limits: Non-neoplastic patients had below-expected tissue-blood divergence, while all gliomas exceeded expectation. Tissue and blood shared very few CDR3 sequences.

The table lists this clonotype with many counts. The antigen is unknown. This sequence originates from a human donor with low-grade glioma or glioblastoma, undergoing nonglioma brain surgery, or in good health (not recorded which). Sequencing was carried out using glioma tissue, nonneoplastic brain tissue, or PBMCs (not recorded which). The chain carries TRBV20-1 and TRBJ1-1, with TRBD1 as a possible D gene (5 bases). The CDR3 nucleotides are TGCAGTGCTCCTTGGGGGGGGAACACTGAAGCTTTCTTT. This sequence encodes CSAPWGGNTEAFF.